This T cell receptor beta chain was sequenced during a study of CD8 T cell repertoires and HIV-1 epitope variants. In the study overall: Each of Twenty-five Gag and Nef epitope peptides stimulated a separate culture. Whole-study findings and limits: The assay identified only TCR beta chains of antigen-proliferating T cells.

Sequencing was performed with immunoSEQ multiplex PCR; in TCRdb, only in-frame clones are kept and a portion is missing. The sample yields 95,000 or so clones, roughly four fifths seen once. Regarding this clone: Its antigen is currently unknown.

CDR3 length: 14 amino acids. From germline, CDR1 is SSHAT and CDR2 FNYEAQ (reference sequence). V shed 5 bases, J shed 1 base, and the junction held 3 bases outside the gene matches. This TCR came from a male donor with HIV. The sample consisted of uncultured baseline CD8+ T cells from peripheral blood mononuclear cells (PBMCs). The gene calls are TRBV7-7 and TRBJ2-3; 7 nucleotides line up with TRBD1. The CDR3 DNA reads TGTGCCAGCAGCCTCCAGGGGGGCACAGATACGCAGTATTTT. It yields the protein CASSLQGGTDTQYF. Drawing the rest from reference TRBV7-7 and TRBJ2-3, the complete variable domain is GAGVSQSPRYKVTKRGQDVTLRCDPISSHATLYWYQQALGQGPEFLTYFNYEAQPDKSGLPSDRFSAERPEGSISTLTIQRTEQRDSAMYRCASSLQGGTDTQYFGPGTRLTVL.